This entry lists 16 T cell receptor beta chains sequenced from one sample in a study of T cell clones after liver transplantation. The assay was immunoSEQ multiplex PCR, and TCRdb's table has in-frame clones only and misses some. The table has about 75,000 clones, roughly 80% seen once. Source: CD4+ T cells from blood, taken 48 to 50 months after liver transplant. The receptors derive from a human patient who received a liver transplant. Certain T cells may be donor cells from the graft.

The chain combines TRBV7-9 with TRBJ2-5; tentatively, D is TRBD2 (6 bases). Germline CDR1 reads SEHNR; CDR2 reads FQNEAQ (reference sequence). The CDR3 length is 11 residues. Trimming stripped 5 bases from V and 9 bases from J, with 10 bases between. CDR3 sequence: CASSPGGPQYF. The CDR3 DNA is TGTGCCAGCAGCCCTGGAGGGCCCCAGTACTTC.

The chain has TRBV19 and TRBJ1-4; D unclear. CDR1 and CDR2 (germline): LNHDA, SQIVND (reference sequence). This CDR3 has 14 amino acids. V dropped 4 bases and J dropped 7 bases, with 13 bases sitting between them. CDR3 amino acids: CASSTGRSGEKLFF. As DNA, the CDR3 is TGTGCCAGTAGTACTGGCAGGTCGGGTGAAAAACTGTTTTTT.

This chain uses TRBV7-2 with TRBJ1-5, with D uncertain. The germline gives CDR1 SGHTA, CDR2 FQGNSA. V lost 5 bases to trimming and J lost 2 bases, with 7 bases between them. The CDR3 covers 13 residues. CDR3 protein: CASSMLGNQPQHF. In DNA form, the CDR3 reads TGTGCCAGCAGCATGTTGGGCAATCAGCCCCAGCATTTT. Variable domain in full (rest from reference TRBV7-2 and TRBJ1-5): GAGVSQSPSNKVTEKGKDVELRCDPISGHTALYWYRQSLGQGLEFLIYFQGNSAPDKSGLPSDRFSAERTGGSVSTLTIQRTQQEDSAVYLCASSMLGNQPQHFGDGTRLSIL.

The chain links TRBV9 to TRBJ2-3, with D tentatively TRBD2 (6 bases). CDR3 size: 14 residues. V was shortened by 2 bases and J by 1 base, with 8 bases between the two germline ends. The germline CDR1 and CDR2 sequences are SGDLS and YYNGEE. The CDR3 nucleotides are TGTGCCAGCAGCGTCGGGACTCGCACAGATACGCAGTATTTT. Translation gives CASSVGTRTDTQYF.

The chain employs TRBV28 and TRBJ1-5; D not certain. V dropped 6 bases and J dropped 5 bases, with 8 bases sitting between them. The length of the CDR3 is 12 residues. Germline CDR1 MDHEN, CDR2 SYDVKM. CDR3 nucleotide sequence: TGTGCCAGCAGGGGTGCCGATCAGCCCCAGCATTTT. Translation gives CASRGADQPQHF.

V is TRBV28 and J is TRBJ2-5; D remains unclear. The CDR3 length is 12 residues. The germline CDR1 and CDR2 sequences are MDHEN and SYDVKM. V lost 6 bases, J lost 9 bases, and 14 bases lay in between. DNA of the CDR3: TGTGCCAGCAGAGAAAGGGTTTTTCCCCAGTACTTC. The encoded protein is CASRERVFPQYF.

CDR3 amino acids: CASSLGAALEGYEQYF. CDR3 sequence (DNA): TGCGCCAGCAGCCTGGGGGCTGCATTGGAGGGGTACGAGCAGTACTTC. V usage is TRBV5-1 and J usage is TRBJ2-7, with D possibly being TRBD1 or TRBD2 (6 bases each). V gave up 4 bases and J gave up 4 bases, with 21 bases separating them. The CDR3 is 16 residues long. In germline, CDR1 is SGHRS, CDR2 YFSETQ.

The chain is built from TRBV6-4 and TRBJ2-1; weak D call: TRBD2 (6 bases). The germline V gene encodes CDR1 MRHNA and CDR2 SNTAGT. V lost 4 bases and J 0 bases, leaving 10 bases between the germline ends. The CDR3 spans 15 residues. The CDR3 here is CASSVVGGSYNEQFF. The CDR3 DNA is TGTGCCAGCAGTGTCGTCGGGGGCTCCTACAATGAGCAGTTCTTC.

A word on this clone: The junction shows a germline mismatch at one end, possibly a read error. J is TRBJ1-1 and V is TRBV14; D unclear. The CDR3 runs to 13 residues. Germline CDR1 SGHDN, CDR2 FVKESK. CDR3 sequence (DNA): TGTGCCAGCAGCAAAGAGGAACACACTGAAGCTTTCTTT. Protein sequence: CASSKEEHTEAFF. Supplemented by reference TRBV14 and TRBJ1-1, the full variable domain reads EAGVTQFPSHSVIEKGQTVTLRCDPISGHDNLYWYRRVMGKEIKFLLHFVKESKQDESGMPNNRFLAERTGGTYSTLKVQPAELEDSGVYFCASSKEEHTEAFFGQGTRLTVV.

This clone was recorded only once. This chain connects TRBV7-2 to TRBJ2-3; D is uncertain. V was shortened by 5 bases and J by 5 bases, with 11 bases between the two germline ends. This CDR3 has 13 residues. The germline CDR1 and CDR2 sequences are SGHTA and FQGNSA. Written as DNA, the CDR3 is TGTGCCAGCAGCCCAGCATTAGTAGATACGCAGTATTTT. This codes for CASSPALVDTQYF. The variable domain in full, with the rest retrieved from reference TRBV7-2 and TRBJ2-3, is GAGVSQSPSNKVTEKGKDVELRCDPISGHTALYWYRQSLGQGLEFLIYFQGNSAPDKSGLPSDRFSAERTGGSVSTLTIQRTQQEDSAVYLCASSPALVDTQYFGPGTRLTVL.

This clone came up a few times. The V gene is TRBV11-1, the J gene TRBJ1-3; D remains unclear. Germline CDR1 SGHAT, CDR2 FQDESV (reference sequence). This CDR3 has 12 amino acids. V lost 4 bases to trimming and J lost 3 bases, with 4 bases between them. The CDR3 DNA reads as TGTGCCAGCAGCTCTTTTGGAAACACCATATATTTT. It is translated as CASSSFGNTIYF. The full variable domain, rest sourced from reference TRBV11-1 and TRBJ1-3, is EAEVAQSPRYKITEKSQAVAFWCDPISGHATLYWYRQILGQGPELLVQFQDESVVDDSQLPKDRFSAERLKGVDSTLKIQPAELGDSAMYLCASSSFGNTIYFGEGSWLTVV.

The CDR3 reads CASSPGWGNQPQHF. For the CDR3, the DNA is TGTGCCAGCAGCCCAGGTTGGGGCAATCAGCCCCAGCATTTT. The chain recombines TRBV6-6 with TRBJ1-5; no clear D gene. The CDR3 consists of 14 residues. Trimming stripped 6 bases from V and 2 bases from J, with 11 bases between. In germline, CDR1 is MNHNY, CDR2 SVGAGI (reference sequence).

This rearrangement joins TRBV5-4 to TRBJ2-1; D is ambiguous. V was cut by 0 bases and J by 8 bases, with 12 bases left in between. The CDR3 loop spans 14 amino acids. The germline V gene has CDR1 SGHNT and CDR2 YYREEE (reference sequence). The CDR3 sequence is CASSLAGPSDEQFF. The CDR3, as DNA: TGTGCCAGCAGCTTGGCAGGACCTTCGGATGAGCAGTTCTTC.

The J gene is TRBJ2-1, the V gene TRBV5-5; 8 positions agree with TRBD1. V was pared by 4 bases and J by 1 base, with 7 bases of the junction left unmatched. The germline V gene has CDR1 SGHKS and CDR2 YYEKEE (reference sequence). CDR3 size: 16 residues. This chain's CDR3 is CASSLTGGSSYNEQFF. CDR3 in DNA: TGTGCCAGCAGCCTTACAGGGGGTTCTTCCTACAATGAGCAGTTCTTC.

V usage is TRBV5-4 and J usage is TRBJ2-3, with D maybe TRBD2 (6 bases). This CDR3 has 14 amino acids. Trimming removed 4 bases from V and 2 bases from J, with 11 bases in between. From germline, CDR1 is SGHNT and CDR2 YYREEE (reference sequence). CDR3 loop: CASSGGTPTDTQYF. The CDR3 DNA follows: TGTGCCAGCAGCGGGGGGACTCCCACAGATACGCAGTATTTT.

This clone appeared once. This chain links TRBV2 with TRBJ1-2; 8 bases align to TRBD1. The V gene end was trimmed by 5 bases and the J gene end by 8 bases; junction bases not matched to a gene: 13. This CDR3 comprises 15 residues. Germline CDR1 reads SNHLY; CDR2 reads FYNNEI. CDR3 region: CASSPRLDRGGGYTF. The CDR3 coding sequence is TGTGCCAGCAGTCCCCGCCTCGACAGGGGCGGGGGCTACACCTTC.